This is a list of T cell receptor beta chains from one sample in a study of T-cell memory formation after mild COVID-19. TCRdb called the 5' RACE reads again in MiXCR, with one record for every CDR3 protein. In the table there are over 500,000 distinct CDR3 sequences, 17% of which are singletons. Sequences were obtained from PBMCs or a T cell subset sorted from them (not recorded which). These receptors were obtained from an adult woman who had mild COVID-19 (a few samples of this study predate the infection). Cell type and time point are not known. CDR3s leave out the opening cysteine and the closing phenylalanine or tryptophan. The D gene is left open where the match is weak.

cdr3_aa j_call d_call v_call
ASSVLTTGKNTEAF TRBJ1-1 TRBD1 TRBV9
ASSPTTGTGRFYEQY TRBJ2-7 TRBD1 TRBV5-1
AISESSGRVYEQY TRBJ2-7 TRBD2 TRBV10-3
ASSPERDSGPSSGANVLT TRBJ2-6 - TRBV12-3/TRBV12-4
ASRGRYNEQF TRBJ2-1 - TRBV7-9
ASSLNRGQTGELF TRBJ2-2 TRBD1 TRBV12-3/TRBV12-4
ASSYSWPSGELF TRBJ2-2 - TRBV6-5
AHGDLNTGELF TRBJ2-2 - TRBV10-3
ASTVTGVSYEQY TRBJ2-7 TRBD1 TRBV12-3/TRBV12-4
ASSQELRLAGNNEQF TRBJ2-1 TRBD2 TRBV4-2
ASSVEDGPPNYGYT TRBJ1-2 - TRBV9
ATSGEETQY TRBJ2-5 - TRBV6-5
ASSVLDHAETQY TRBJ2-5 - TRBV5-1
SSSPQQGITDTQY TRBJ2-3 - TRBV5-1
ASSLGDRSNSPLH TRBJ1-6 TRBD1 TRBV7-9
ASSLAVLGMAGELF TRBJ2-2 - TRBV7-2
ASSYLSRADTQY TRBJ2-3 - TRBV6-2/TRBV6-3
ASSAPGTEPYEQY TRBJ2-7 - TRBV19
ASSSGLTGTRYEQY TRBJ2-7 - TRBV7-9
ASSLAAAGSSGNTIY TRBJ1-3 - TRBV5-1
ASSVGPWLLAGVDEQF TRBJ2-1 TRBD2 TRBV9
ASSPPRDNEQF TRBJ2-1 - TRBV5-4
ASSQGLAGVDTQY TRBJ2-3 TRBD2 TRBV5-1
ASSDPRRESKIEQF TRBJ2-1 - TRBV6-4
ASSSRGERGGWEQF TRBJ2-1 TRBD2 TRBV4-2
ASSWVSGAEAF TRBJ1-1 - TRBV14
SASHSGGAYNEQF TRBJ2-1 TRBD2 TRBV20-1
ASSLGLIEGHEQY TRBJ2-7 - TRBV12-3/TRBV12-4
ASSQGSGNTEAF TRBJ1-1 - TRBV7-3
ASSLDGTENYNEQF TRBJ2-1 TRBD1 TRBV5-1
ASSLDIGVYNEQF TRBJ2-1 - TRBV5-1
ASSSQAGQETQY TRBJ2-5 - TRBV5-1
ASSPWRTDAYNEQF TRBJ2-1 - TRBV19
ASSSEVASEQF TRBJ2-1 - TRBV6-2/TRBV6-3
SARETVNTEAF TRBJ1-1 - TRBV20-1
ASSPVGQGAYYEQY TRBJ2-7 TRBD1 TRBV7-9
ASSLRRRDNTIY TRBJ1-3 - TRBV4-1
ASSPHRDSNSYEQY TRBJ2-7 - TRBV7-6
ASSLRQGRIAEAF TRBJ1-1 - TRBV12-3/TRBV12-4
ASSLGGPGQEF TRBJ1-4 TRBD1 TRBV5-6
ASSRGLAGDEQF TRBJ2-1 TRBD2 TRBV3-1
ASSSLAQAYNEQF TRBJ2-1 - TRBV5-1
ASSSSSRQGLGEGYT TRBJ1-2 TRBD1 TRBV12-3/TRBV12-4
SASEGWGGGYEQY TRBJ2-7 - TRBV20-1
SASRYDEQY TRBJ2-7 - TRBV20-1
SAHSDTEAF TRBJ1-1 - TRBV20-1
SGWGLAGKETQY TRBJ2-5 TRBD2 TRBV29-1
ASSLVAEMDQNSPLH TRBJ1-6 - TRBV7-2
SARESWGGTEAF TRBJ1-1 - TRBV20-1
ASSQAQGSEAF TRBJ1-1 - TRBV4-1
FLVDLDAEAF TRBJ1-1 - TRBV30
ASRAQETQY TRBJ2-5 - TRBV5-1
ASIRGFRTDTQY TRBJ2-3 - TRBV2
ASTATSGPHNEQF TRBJ2-1 TRBD2 TRBV7-6
ASDRRETQY TRBJ2-5 - TRBV7-9
AWSVGQLAWGT TRBJ1-2 - TRBV30
ASSLGGGTYEQY TRBJ2-7 - TRBV28
ASSASPTSGASNEQF TRBJ2-1 TRBD2 TRBV9
AIGLAGVSEQY TRBJ2-7 TRBD2 TRBV6-1